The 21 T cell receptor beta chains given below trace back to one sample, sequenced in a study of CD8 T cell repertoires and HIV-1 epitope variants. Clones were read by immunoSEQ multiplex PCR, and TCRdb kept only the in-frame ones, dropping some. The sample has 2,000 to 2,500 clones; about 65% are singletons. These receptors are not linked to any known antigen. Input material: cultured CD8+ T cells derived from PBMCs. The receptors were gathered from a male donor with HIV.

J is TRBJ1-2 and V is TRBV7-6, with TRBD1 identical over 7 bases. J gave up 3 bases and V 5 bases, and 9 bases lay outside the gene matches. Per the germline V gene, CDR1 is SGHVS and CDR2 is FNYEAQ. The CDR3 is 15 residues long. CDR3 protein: CASSLTGNRDYGYTF. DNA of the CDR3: TGTGCCAGCAGCCTGACAGGGAATAGAGACTATGGCTACACCTTC.

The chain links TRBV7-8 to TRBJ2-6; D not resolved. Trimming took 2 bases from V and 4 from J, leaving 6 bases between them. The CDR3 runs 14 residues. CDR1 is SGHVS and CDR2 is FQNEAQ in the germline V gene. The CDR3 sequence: CASSLSPGANVLTF. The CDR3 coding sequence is TGTGCCAGCAGCTTAAGCCCAGGGGCCAACGTCCTGACTTTC.

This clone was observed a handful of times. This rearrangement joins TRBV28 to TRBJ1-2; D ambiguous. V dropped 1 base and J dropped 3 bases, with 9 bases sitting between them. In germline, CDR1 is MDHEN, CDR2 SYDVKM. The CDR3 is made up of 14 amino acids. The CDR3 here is CASSLLEGDYGYTF. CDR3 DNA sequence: TGTGCCAGCAGTTTATTGGAGGGAGACTATGGCTACACCTTC.

The CDR3 loop reads CASSLPLWGAPGMNTEAFF. CDR3 coding DNA: TGTGCCAGCAGTTTACCGTTGTGGGGGGCCCCGGGGATGAACACTGAAGCTTTCTTT. V usage is TRBV28 and J usage is TRBJ1-1; maybe TRBD1 (6 bases). V was cut by 2 bases and J by 0 bases, with 22 bases left in between. The CDR3 runs to 19 residues. The germline V gene has CDR1 MDHEN and CDR2 SYDVKM.

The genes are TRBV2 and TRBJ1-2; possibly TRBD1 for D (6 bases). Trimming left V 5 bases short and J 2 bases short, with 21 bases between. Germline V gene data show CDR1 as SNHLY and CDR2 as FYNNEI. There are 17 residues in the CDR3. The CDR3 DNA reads TGTGCCAGCAGTCCTTTTGAGACAGGAGAAGAGAACTATGGCTACACCTTC. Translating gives CASSPFETGEENYGYTF.

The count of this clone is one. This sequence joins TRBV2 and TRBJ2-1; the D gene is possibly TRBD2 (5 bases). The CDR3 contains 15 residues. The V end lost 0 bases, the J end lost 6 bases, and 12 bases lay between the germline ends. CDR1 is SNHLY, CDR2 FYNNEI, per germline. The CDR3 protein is CASSEAPGWVNEQFF. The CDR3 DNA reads TGTGCCAGCAGTGAAGCTCCGGGGTGGGTCAATGAGCAGTTCTTC. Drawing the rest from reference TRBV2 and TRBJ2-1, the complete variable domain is EPEVTQTPSHQVTQMGQEVILRCVPISNHLYFYWYRQILGQKVEFLVSFYNNEISEKSEIFDDQFSVERPDGSNFTLKIRSTKLEDSAMYFCASSEAPGWVNEQFFGPGTRLTVL.

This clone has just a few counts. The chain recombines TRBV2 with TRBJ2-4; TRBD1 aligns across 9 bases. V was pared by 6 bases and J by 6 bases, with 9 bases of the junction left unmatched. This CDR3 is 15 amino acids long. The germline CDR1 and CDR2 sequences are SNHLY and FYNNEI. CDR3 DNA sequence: TGTGCCAGCAGCCCGACGGGACAGGGAGGAAACATTCAGTACTTC. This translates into CASSPTGQGGNIQYF.

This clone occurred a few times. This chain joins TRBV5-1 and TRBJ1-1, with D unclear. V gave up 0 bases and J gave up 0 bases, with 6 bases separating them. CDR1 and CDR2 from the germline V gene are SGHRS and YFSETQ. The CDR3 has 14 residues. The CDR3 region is CASSLVSMNTEAFF. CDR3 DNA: TGCGCCAGCAGCTTGGTCAGCATGAACACTGAAGCTTTCTTT.

The CDR3 sequence is CASSLARASGTSTDTQYF. The DNA of the CDR3 is TGTGCCAGCAGCTTAGCGCGGGCTAGCGGGACGAGCACAGATACGCAGTATTTT. The rearrangement joins TRBV7-6 to TRBJ2-3; 9 bases agree with TRBD2. The germline gives CDR1 SGHVS, CDR2 FNYEAQ. The length of the CDR3 is 18 residues. With 0 bases clipped from V and 0 bases from J, the junction kept 7 bases outside the gene matches.

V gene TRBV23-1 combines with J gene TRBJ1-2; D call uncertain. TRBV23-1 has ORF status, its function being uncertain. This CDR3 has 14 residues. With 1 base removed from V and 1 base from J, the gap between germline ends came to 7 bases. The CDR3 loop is CASSQWRLNYGYTF. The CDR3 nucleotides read TGCGCCAGCAGTCAATGGAGGCTTAACTATGGCTACACCTTC.

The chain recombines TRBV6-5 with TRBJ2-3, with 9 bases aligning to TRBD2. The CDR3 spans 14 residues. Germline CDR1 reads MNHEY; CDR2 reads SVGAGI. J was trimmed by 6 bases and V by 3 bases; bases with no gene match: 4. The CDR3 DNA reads TGTGCCAGCAGTTATGGACTAGCGTCCGATACGCAGTATTTT. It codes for CASSYGLASDTQYF.

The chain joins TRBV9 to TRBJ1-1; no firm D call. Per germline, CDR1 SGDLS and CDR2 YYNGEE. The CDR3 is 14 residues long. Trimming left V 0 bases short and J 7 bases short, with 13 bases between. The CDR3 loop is CASSVALSGVEAFF. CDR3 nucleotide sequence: TGTGCCAGCAGCGTAGCGCTATCTGGGGTTGAAGCTTTCTTT.

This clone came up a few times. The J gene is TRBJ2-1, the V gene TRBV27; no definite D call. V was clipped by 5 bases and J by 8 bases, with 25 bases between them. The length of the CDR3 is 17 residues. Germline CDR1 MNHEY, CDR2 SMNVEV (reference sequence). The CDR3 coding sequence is TGTGCCAGCAGTACCTCCCTCGACTCCCCGGAAGTCCATGAGCAGTTCTTC. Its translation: CASSTSLDSPEVHEQFF.

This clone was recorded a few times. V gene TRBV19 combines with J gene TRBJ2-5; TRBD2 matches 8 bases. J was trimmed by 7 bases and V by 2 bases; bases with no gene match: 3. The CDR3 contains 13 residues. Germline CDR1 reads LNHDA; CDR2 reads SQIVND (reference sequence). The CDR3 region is CASSIIAGRTQYF. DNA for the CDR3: TGTGCCAGTAGTATAATAGCGGGACGGACCCAGTACTTC.

In DNA, the CDR3 is TGTGCCAGCAGCTTCGGAGGGGGCGCAGATACGCAGTATTTT. This sequence encodes CASSFGGGADTQYF. J is TRBJ2-3 and V is TRBV5-4; the D gene is possibly TRBD1 (7 bases). CDR1 and CDR2 (germline): SGHNT, YYREEE (reference sequence). CDR3 length: 14 amino acids. Between the trimmed V and J ends, which lost 2 bases and 4 bases, there was a span of 11 bases. Variable domain in full (rest from reference TRBV5-4 and TRBJ2-3): ETGVTQSPTHLIKTRGQQVTLRCSSQSGHNTVSWYQQALGQGPQFIFQYYREEENGRGNFPPRFSGLQFPNYSSELNVNALELDDSALYLCASSFGGGADTQYFGPGTRLTVL.

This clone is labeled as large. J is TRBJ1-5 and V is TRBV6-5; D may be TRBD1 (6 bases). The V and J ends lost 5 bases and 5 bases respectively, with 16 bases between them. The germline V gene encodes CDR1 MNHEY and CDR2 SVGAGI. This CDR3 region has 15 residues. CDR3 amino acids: CASSGGQGIHQPQHF. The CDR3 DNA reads TGTGCCAGCAGTGGGGGGCAGGGGATACATCAGCCCCAGCATTTT.

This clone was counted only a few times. This CDR3 is CASSIGTGVRQPQHF. In DNA, the CDR3 is TGTGCCAGTAGTATTGGGACAGGGGTACGTCAGCCCCAGCATTTT. The chain employs TRBV19 and TRBJ1-5, with 10 bases fitting TRBD1. V gave up 3 bases and J gave up 6 bases; unmatched junction bases: 5. The CDR3 is 15 residues long. The germline CDR1 and CDR2 sequences are LNHDA and SQIVND (reference sequence).

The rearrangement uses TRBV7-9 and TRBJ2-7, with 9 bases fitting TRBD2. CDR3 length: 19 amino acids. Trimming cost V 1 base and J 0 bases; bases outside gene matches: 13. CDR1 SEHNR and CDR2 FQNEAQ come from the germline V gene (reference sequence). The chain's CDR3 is CASSLGSGSAGGPSYEQYF. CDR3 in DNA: TGTGCCAGCAGCTTAGGCTCTGGATCAGCGGGAGGTCCCTCCTACGAGCAGTACTTC.

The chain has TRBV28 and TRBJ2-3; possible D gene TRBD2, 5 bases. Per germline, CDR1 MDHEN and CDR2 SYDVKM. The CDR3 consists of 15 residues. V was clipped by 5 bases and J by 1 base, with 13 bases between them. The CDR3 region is CASSGGLRGTDTQYF. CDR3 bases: TGTGCCAGCAGTGGAGGACTCCGGGGCACAGATACGCAGTATTTT.

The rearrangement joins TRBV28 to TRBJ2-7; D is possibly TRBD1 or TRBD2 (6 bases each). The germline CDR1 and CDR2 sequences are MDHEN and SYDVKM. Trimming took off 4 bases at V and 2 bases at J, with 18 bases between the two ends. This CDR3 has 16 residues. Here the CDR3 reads CASSSGVGGLAYEQYF. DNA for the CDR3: TGTGCCAGCAGTTCCGGGGTTGGGGGGCTTGCCTACGAGCAGTACTTC.

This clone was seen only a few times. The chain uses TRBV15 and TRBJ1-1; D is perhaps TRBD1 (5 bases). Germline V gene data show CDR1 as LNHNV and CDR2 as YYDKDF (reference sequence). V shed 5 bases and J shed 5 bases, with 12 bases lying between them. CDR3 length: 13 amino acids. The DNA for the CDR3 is TGTGCCACCAGCCTGGGACTGAGGACTGAAGCTTTCTTT. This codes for CATSLGLRTEAFF.